The 29 T cell receptor beta chains below all came from one sample that was sequenced in a study of blood T cell repertoires in COVID-19 (dated by TCRdb to the early 2020s). Library creation used the immunoSEQ multiplex PCR assay. TCRdb stores this immuneACCESS table with in-frame sequences only. Part of the clones is absent; in the studies checked, under half of the shortfall reflects unresolved V genes, and no reason is known for the rest. The sample yields 100,000 or so clones; roughly 87% were counted once. The ten largest clonotypes hold 3.8% of the sample. The sample was peripheral blood. The receptors were sampled from a man in his 60s with acute or convalescent COVID-19.

This clone was detected once. The genes are TRBV9 and TRBJ2-4; 9 bases agree with TRBD2. CDR3 length: 18 residues. V gave up 0 bases and J gave up 6 bases; unmatched junction bases: 13. The germline V gene encodes CDR1 SGDLS and CDR2 YYNGEE. The DNA for the CDR3 is TGTGCCAGCAGCGTAGTAGTACGGGCTAGCGGGATGGGAAACATTCAGTACTTC. Its translation: CASSVVVRASGMGNIQYF.

This chain joins TRBV5-1 and TRBJ2-7; 8 positions agree with TRBD1. CDR3 length: 14 amino acids. The ends lost 4 bases at V and 3 bases at J; junction bases unmatched: 6. Looked up from germline, CDR1 is SGHRS and CDR2 is YFSETQ. The CDR3 DNA follows: TGCGCCAGCAGCCAGCGGACAGGGAACTACGAGCAGTACTTC. Translated: CASSQRTGNYEQYF.

This chain joins TRBV11-3 and TRBJ2-1; D unclear. Between the trimmed V and J ends, which lost 3 bases and 0 bases, there was a span of 9 bases. Germline assignment: CDR1 SGHNT and CDR2 YENEEA. This CDR3 has 15 residues. The CDR3 bases are TGTGCCAGCAGCTTGACAACGAGCTCCTACAATGAGCAGTTCTTC. This gives the protein CASSLTTSSYNEQFF.

V gene TRBV5-1 combines with J gene TRBJ2-1, with TRBD2 identical over 13 bases. This CDR3 is built from 16 residues. Trimming at V came to 0 bases and at J to 10 bases, leaving 7 bases not matched to a gene. Germline CDR1 SGHRS, CDR2 YFSETQ. For the CDR3, the DNA is TGCGCCAGCAGCTTGGAACAGGGACTAGCGGGATTGGAGCAGTTCTTC. Residues: CASSLEQGLAGLEQFF. Full variable domain (missing parts from reference TRBV5-1 and TRBJ2-1): KAGVTQTPRYLIKTRGQQVTLSCSPISGHRSVSWYQQTPGQGLQFLFEYFSETQRNKGNFPGRFSGRQFSNSRSEMNVSTLELGDSALYLCASSLEQGLAGLEQFFGPGTRLTVL.

This rearrangement joins TRBV7-2 to TRBJ2-1; a possible D gene is TRBD1 (6 bases). Per germline, CDR1 SGHTA and CDR2 FQGNSA. Trimming removed 5 bases from V and 8 bases from J, with 13 bases in between. This CDR3 region has 13 residues. CDR3 bases: TGTGCCAGCAGCCGATCCAGGGGCGATGAGCAGTTCTTC. The encoded protein is CASSRSRGDEQFF. The full variable domain, completed using reference TRBV7-2 and TRBJ2-1, is GAGVSQSPSNKVTEKGKDVELRCDPISGHTALYWYRQSLGQGLEFLIYFQGNSAPDKSGLPSDRFSAERTGGSVSTLTIQRTQQEDSAVYLCASSRSRGDEQFFGPGTRLTVL.

The V call is TRBV5-5, the J call TRBJ2-7; tentatively, D is TRBD1 (6 bases). CDR1 is SGHKS, CDR2 YYEKEE, per germline (reference sequence). Trimming shortened V by 4 bases and J by 1 base, and 15 bases separated the two germline ends. The CDR3 runs to 15 residues. The CDR3 protein is CASSQQGGLSYEQYF. CDR3 sequence (DNA): TGTGCCAGCAGCCAACAGGGTGGGTTATCCTACGAGCAGTACTTC.

The V gene is TRBV10-1, the J gene TRBJ2-3; 8 nucleotides match TRBD2. This CDR3 comprises 13 residues. V dropped 6 bases and J dropped 3; count of bases not matched to a gene: 2. Germline CDR1 WNHNN, CDR2 SYGVQD (reference sequence). The CDR3 sequence: CASRAGGTDTQYF. The CDR3 nucleotides read TGCGCCAGCAGGGCGGGAGGAACAGATACGCAGTATTTT.

The chain uses TRBV7-9 and TRBJ1-6; no clear D gene. Trimming left V 3 bases short and J 6 bases short, with 9 bases between. Germline CDR1 reads SEHNR; CDR2 reads FQNEAQ (reference sequence). The CDR3 has 14 amino acids. The CDR3 is CASSLLQFNSPLHF. The CDR3 DNA reads as TGTGCCAGCAGCTTGTTGCAGTTTAATTCACCCCTCCACTTT.

The rearrangement links TRBV5-1 to TRBJ2-3; no clear D gene. CDR1 is SGHRS and CDR2 is YFSETQ in the germline V gene. Between the trimmed V and J ends, which lost 4 bases and 2 bases, there was a span of 11 bases. The CDR3 is made up of 14 amino acids. CDR3 in DNA: TGCGCCAGCAGCGAGGCGGCCAACACAGATACGCAGTATTTT. Its translation is CASSEAANTDTQYF.

V gene TRBV7-9 combines with J gene TRBJ1-1, with 12 nucleotides matching TRBD1. The germline V gene has CDR1 SEHNR and CDR2 FQNEAQ (reference sequence). CDR3 size: 16 residues. V lost 6 bases, J lost 5 bases, and 10 bases stayed unmatched. CDR3 residues: CASRAGTGGPRTEAFF. The CDR3 coding sequence is TGTGCCAGCAGAGCTGGGACAGGGGGCCCTCGTACTGAAGCTTTCTTT.

The rearrangement uses TRBV2 and TRBJ1-3, with D unclear. CDR3 length: 14 amino acids. Germline CDR1 is SNHLY and CDR2 is FYNNEI. Trimming left V 4 bases short and J 0 bases short, with 7 bases between. DNA of the CDR3: TGTGCCAGCAGTGTTGGCGGCTCTGGAAACACCATATATTTT. This codes for CASSVGGSGNTIYF.

The J gene is TRBJ2-7, the V gene TRBV18, with 7 nucleotides matching TRBD2. Germline V gene sequence: CDR1 KGHSH, CDR2 LQKENI. Trimming cost V 6 bases and J 1 base; bases outside gene matches: 9. This CDR3 spans 15 amino acids. The DNA of the CDR3 is TGTGCCAGCTCTCTAGGACTAGTGGGATCCTACGAGCAGTACTTC. Protein product: CASSLGLVGSYEQYF.

This rearrangement joins TRBV6-4 to TRBJ2-3, with D tentatively TRBD1 (6 bases). Trimming shortened V by 6 bases and J by 0 bases, and 13 bases separated the two germline ends. Per the germline V gene, CDR1 is MRHNA and CDR2 is SNTAGT. This CDR3 is built from 15 residues. The CDR3 coding sequence is TGTGCCAGCAGACAGGGTAGTCCTAGCACAGATACGCAGTATTTT. Its protein product is CASRQGSPSTDTQYF.

This rearrangement joins TRBV2 to TRBJ2-3; no clear D gene. Trimming took 8 bases from V and 2 from J, leaving 11 bases between them. Germline V CDR1 and CDR2: SNHLY, FYNNEI. The CDR3 extends over 13 amino acids. As DNA, the CDR3 is TGTGCCAGCTGTAGGCGGCTCACAGATACGCAGTATTTT. Protein product: CASCRRLTDTQYF.

This clone has only a few counts. This CDR3 reads CASSKGQYQPQHF. The DNA of the CDR3 is TGTGCCAGTAGTAAGGGACAGTATCAGCCCCAGCATTTT. The J gene is TRBJ1-5, the V gene TRBV19; 7 nucleotides line up with TRBD1. Per the germline V gene, CDR1 is LNHDA and CDR2 is SQIVND (reference sequence). The J segment lost 5 bases and the V segment lost 4 bases, leaving 2 bases of the junction unmatched. The CDR3 has 13 amino acids.

This sequence joins TRBV19 and TRBJ2-7; a possible D gene is TRBD1 (6 bases). Germline lookup yields CDR1 LNHDA and CDR2 SQIVND (reference sequence). The germline V and J ends were trimmed by 4 bases and 7 bases, with 14 bases remaining between them. The CDR3 runs to 13 residues. This chain's CDR3 is CASSRGPNREQYF. DNA for the CDR3: TGTGCCAGTAGTAGGGGGCCAAACCGGGAGCAGTACTTC.

This clone was seen only a few times. The rearrangement joins TRBV7-8 to TRBJ2-5; TRBD2 is a possible D gene (6 bases). The CDR3 has 16 amino acids. Trimming took 0 bases from V and 5 from J, leaving 16 bases between them. The germline CDR1 and CDR2 sequences are SGHVS and FQNEAQ. The CDR3 spells CASSLAGEDFGETQYF. DNA for the CDR3: TGTGCCAGCAGCTTAGCGGGGGAGGACTTCGGGGAGACCCAGTACTTC.

V usage is TRBV30 and J usage is TRBJ2-3; 13 bases line up with TRBD2. The CDR3 totals 15 residues. Losses at the gene ends were 5 bases for V and 7 bases for J; bases not matched to a gene: 9. The V gene's germline CDR1 is GTSNPN and CDR2 SVGIG (reference sequence). CDR3 DNA sequence: TGTGCCTGGGGACTAGCGGGAGTAAGAAGGAATACGCAGTATTTT. It encodes CAWGLAGVRRNTQYF.

The chain combines TRBV10-3 with TRBJ2-2; 7 positions agree with TRBD2. The germline CDR1 and CDR2 sequences are ENHRY and SYGVKD. This CDR3 region has 17 residues. With 4 bases clipped from V and 5 bases from J, the junction kept 13 bases outside the gene matches. CDR3 DNA: TGTGCCATCAGTGGACCTCGGGGGGAGGGTCATACCGGGGAGCTGTTTTTT. Encoded protein: CAISGPRGEGHTGELFF.

This clone was counted ten times or more. This chain links TRBV5-1 with TRBJ1-2; 9 nucleotides line up with TRBD1. This CDR3 has 13 amino acids. Trimming removed 4 bases from V and 8 bases from J; junction bases left unmatched: 6. Germline assignment: CDR1 SGHRS and CDR2 YFSETQ. The CDR3 nucleotides read TGCGCCAGCAGCCTCGGGACAGGGCACGGCTACACCTTC. Translation gives CASSLGTGHGYTF.

The table lists this clone with a few counts. J is TRBJ2-7 and V is TRBV4-2, with 7 positions matching TRBD1. J was trimmed by 1 base and V by 4 bases; bases with no gene match: 7. Germline V gene lookup returns CDR1 LGHNA and CDR2 YNFKEQ. CDR3 length: 15 residues. The DNA for the CDR3 is TGTGCCAGCAGCCTTAGACAGGGAGAGTCCTACGAGCAGTACTTC. It encodes CASSLRQGESYEQYF.

This clone was counted many times. The V call is TRBV11-2, the J call TRBJ1-1; 8 bases match TRBD1. CDR3 length: 11 residues. V trimming: 1 base; J trimming: 12 bases; junction bases outside the gene matches: 1. CDR1 and CDR2 from the germline V gene are SGHAT and FQNNGV. The CDR3 nucleotides read TGTGCCAGCAGCTTAGGGACAGGGACTTTCTTT. This gives the protein CASSLGTGTFF.

The chain couples TRBV7-9 to TRBJ1-2, with D tentatively TRBD1 (5 bases). V lost 4 bases, J lost 2 bases, and 20 bases lay in between. The germline V gene has CDR1 SEHNR and CDR2 FQNEAQ (reference sequence). The CDR3 extends over 17 amino acids. The CDR3: CASSSRRQPPQNYGYTF. CDR3 in DNA: TGTGCCAGCAGCTCCCGTAGACAGCCCCCGCAGAACTATGGCTACACCTTC.

This chain uses TRBV19 with TRBJ2-3, with TRBD2 matching over 10 bases. This CDR3 is 14 amino acids long. Trimming cost V 5 bases and J 6 bases; bases outside gene matches: 5. CDR1 is LNHDA, CDR2 SQIVND, per germline (reference sequence). CDR3 loop: CASSEAGGRDTQYF. The CDR3 DNA sequence: TGTGCCAGTAGTGAAGCGGGAGGGCGGGATACGCAGTATTTT. Drawing the rest from reference TRBV19 and TRBJ2-3, the complete variable domain is DGGITQSPKYLFRKEGQNVTLSCEQNLNHDAMYWYRQDPGQGLRLIYYSQIVNDFQKGDIAEGYSVSREKKESFPLTVTSAQKNPTAFYLCASSEAGGRDTQYFGPGTRLTVL.

The genes are TRBV19 and TRBJ1-1; TRBD1 agrees at 9 bases. The CDR3 has 12 amino acids. V shed 9 bases, J shed 4 bases, and the junction held 3 bases outside the gene matches. From germline, CDR1 is LNHDA and CDR2 SQIVND (reference sequence). The CDR3 coding sequence is TGTGCCAGCAACAGGGGGCCCACTGAAGCTTTCTTT. Protein sequence: CASNRGPTEAFF.

The genes are TRBV3-1 (or the pseudogene TRBV3-2) and TRBJ1-3; 8 bases are a match to TRBD1. CDR1 is LGHDT and CDR2 is YNNKEL in the germline V gene (reference sequence). J gave up 2 bases and V 2 bases, and 11 bases lay outside the gene matches. The CDR3 spans 18 residues. The CDR3 loop reads CASSQYQGTGGTGNTIYF. The CDR3 DNA reads as TGTGCCAGCAGCCAATATCAAGGAACAGGGGGGACTGGAAACACCATATATTTT.

The chain carries TRBV3-1 (or the pseudogene TRBV3-2) and TRBJ2-1; 7 bases fit TRBD2. After removal of 4 bases from V and 5 bases from J, the junction contained 8 bases not matched to a gene. Germline V gives CDR1 LGHDT, CDR2 YNNKEL (reference sequence). This CDR3 has 15 amino acids. CDR3 in amino acids: CASSLGGIKNNEQFF. The CDR3 nucleotides are TGTGCCAGCAGCCTGGGGGGGATTAAGAACAATGAGCAGTTCTTC.

This clone was detected only a few times. This sequence joins TRBV5-4 and TRBJ2-2; no definite D call. Trimming cost V 3 bases and J 5 bases, with 8 bases left between them. This CDR3 spans 13 amino acids. Germline CDR1 is SGHNT and CDR2 is YYREEE (reference sequence). In nucleotides, the CDR3 is TGTGCCAGCAGCTCCCCCGGGACCGGGGAGCTGTTTTTT. As protein: CASSSPGTGELFF.

The count of this clone is one. The CDR3 here is CASSLEGAGTGELFF. The CDR3 nucleotides read TGTGCCAGCAGCTTAGAAGGGGCGGGGACCGGGGAGCTGTTTTTT. V is TRBV11-3 and J is TRBJ2-2; possibly TRBD2 for D (6 bases). Trimming cost V 0 bases and J 5 bases, with 10 bases left between them. The CDR3 covers 15 residues. The V gene's germline CDR1 is SGHNT and CDR2 YENEEA.